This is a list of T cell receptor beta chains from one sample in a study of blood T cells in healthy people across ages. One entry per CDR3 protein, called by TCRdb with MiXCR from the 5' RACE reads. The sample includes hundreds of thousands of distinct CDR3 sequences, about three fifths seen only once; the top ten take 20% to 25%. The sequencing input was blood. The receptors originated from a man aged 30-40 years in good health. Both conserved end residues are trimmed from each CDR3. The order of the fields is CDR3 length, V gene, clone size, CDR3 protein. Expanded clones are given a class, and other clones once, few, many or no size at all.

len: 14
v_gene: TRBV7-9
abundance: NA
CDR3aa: ASSLGTRPQYQPQH

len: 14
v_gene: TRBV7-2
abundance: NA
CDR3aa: ASSFALGLGYNEQF

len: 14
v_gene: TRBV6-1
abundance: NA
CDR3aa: ASRGALAGAGGEQF

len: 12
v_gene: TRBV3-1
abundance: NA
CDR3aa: ASSQDSGMGTQY

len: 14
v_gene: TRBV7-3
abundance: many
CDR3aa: ASSLGGSGRQGEQF

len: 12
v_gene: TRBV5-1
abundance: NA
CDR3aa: ASSLVPGTEGYT

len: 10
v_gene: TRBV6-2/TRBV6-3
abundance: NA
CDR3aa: AIAPGGDTQY

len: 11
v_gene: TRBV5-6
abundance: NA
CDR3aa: ASASQENYEQY

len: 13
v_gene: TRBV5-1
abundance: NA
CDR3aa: ASATTASGANVLT

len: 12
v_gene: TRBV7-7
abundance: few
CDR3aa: ASSLRGLTDTQY

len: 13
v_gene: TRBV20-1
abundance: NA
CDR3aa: SAVRNRDSGWTQY

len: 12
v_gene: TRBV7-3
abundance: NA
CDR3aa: ASSRLPGPGEQF

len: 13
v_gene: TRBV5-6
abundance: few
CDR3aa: ASSSTGFGNYGYT

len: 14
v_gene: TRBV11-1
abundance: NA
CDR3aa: ASSPLGGSSYNEQF

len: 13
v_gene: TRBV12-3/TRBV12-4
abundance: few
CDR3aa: ASSGGLAASYEQY

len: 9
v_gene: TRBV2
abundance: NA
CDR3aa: ASRQGGTQY

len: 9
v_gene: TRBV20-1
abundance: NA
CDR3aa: SVTPGQAQF

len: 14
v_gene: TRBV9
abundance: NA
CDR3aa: ASSVVGGGGPNEQF

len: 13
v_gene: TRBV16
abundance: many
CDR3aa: ASSQTGGMNTEAF

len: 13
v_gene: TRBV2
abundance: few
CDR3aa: ASLTTTELSYEQY

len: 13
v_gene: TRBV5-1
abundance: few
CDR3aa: ASSPIPGTQETQY

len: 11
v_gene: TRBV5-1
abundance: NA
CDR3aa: ASSVEANYGYT

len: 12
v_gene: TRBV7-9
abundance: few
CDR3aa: ASSLTTADSPLH